The 7 T cell receptor beta chains listed next were all sequenced from one sample in a study of identical twins. Each CDR3 protein is one row after TCRdb ran MiXCR on the 5' RACE reads. The table lists fewer than 350,000 distinct CDR3 sequences, around 8.8% of them singletons, with approximately 2% in the top ten. These data are also associated with another study on yellow fever vaccine responses in identical twins.

Input material: memory (CD45RO+) T cells sorted from blood. The source of these receptors is a woman between 18 and 29 years old in good health.

On this clonotype: A read error may explain this, as a much larger clone is one base away. The chain links TRBV6-2 or TRBV6-3 to TRBJ2-3; no reliable D call. Germline CDR1 reads MNHEY; CDR2 reads SVGEGT. CDR3 length equals 13 residues. The V end lost 7 bases, the J end lost 1 base, and 9 bases lay between the germline ends. CDR3 amino acids: CASIPSGTDTQYF. DNA of the CDR3: TGTGCCAGCATACCCTCCGGCACAGATACGCAGTATTTT.

In its sample, this clonotype was seen a few times. The CDR3 reads CASSFWADQETQYF. The CDR3, as DNA: TGTGCCAGCAGCTTTTGGGCAGACCAAGAGACCCAGTACTTC. This chain joins TRBV7-2 and TRBJ2-5, with unresolved D. Trimming left V 3 bases short and J 0 bases short, with 8 bases between. The CDR3 sequence is 14 residues long. CDR1 is SGHTA, CDR2 FQGNSA, per germline.

This clonotype has only a few counts. The chain recombines TRBV6-1 with TRBJ2-1; TRBD2 matches 12 bases. The V gene end was trimmed by 5 bases and the J gene end by 7 bases; junction bases not matched to a gene: 15. The germline V gene encodes CDR1 MNHNS and CDR2 SASEGT. The CDR3 is 18 residues long. DNA of the CDR3: TGTGCCAGCAGTCCCCTGTTCCTAGCGGGAGGGACTTTGAATGAGCAGTTCTTC. Encoded protein: CASSPLFLAGGTLNEQFF.

This clonotype came up many times. The V call is TRBV3-1, the J call TRBJ1-3; D is uncertain. CDR1 is LGHDT, CDR2 YNNKEL, per germline (reference sequence). CDR3 size: 15 residues. Trimming took 1 base from V and 0 from J, leaving 7 bases between them. The DNA of the CDR3 is TGTGCCAGCAGCCAAGCCGGTCCCTCTGGAAACACCATATATTTT. This sequence encodes CASSQAGPSGNTIYF.

This clonotype was counted a single time. The J gene is TRBJ2-7, the V gene TRBV6-1; no clear D. Between the trimmed V and J ends, which lost 7 bases and 0 bases, there was a span of 16 bases. Germline values: CDR1 MNHNS, CDR2 SASEGT. The CDR3 runs 15 residues. CDR3 bases: TGTGCCAGCATGATTTCCGTGGACGGCTCCTACGAGCAGTACTTC. It specifies CASMISVDGSYEQYF.

This clonotype has a handful of counts. The rearrangement links TRBV11-2 to TRBJ2-1; 11 bases map to TRBD2. V lost 1 base, J lost 6 bases, and 8 bases stayed unmatched. CDR1 is SGHAT and CDR2 is FQNNGV in the germline V gene. The CDR3 extends over 17 amino acids. CDR3 in amino acids: CASSLVIVSGGANEQFF. The CDR3 DNA sequence: TGTGCCAGCAGCTTAGTTATTGTTAGCGGGGGGGCCAATGAGCAGTTCTTC. The entire variable domain, with the rest obtained from reference TRBV11-2 and TRBJ2-1, is as follows: EAGVAQSPRYKIIEKRQSVAFWCNPISGHATLYWYQQILGQGPKLLIQFQNNGVVDDSQLPKDRFSAERLKGVDSTLKIQPAKLEDSAVYLCASSLVIVSGGANEQFFGPGTRLTVL.

The V and J genes are TRBV5-1 and TRBJ2-1; TRBD2 matches at 9 bases. V lost 0 bases, J lost 9 bases, and 4 bases stayed unmatched. CDR3 size: 14 residues. CDR1 and CDR2 (germline): SGHRS, YFSETQ. CDR3 in amino acids: CASSLGSGGTEQFF. DNA of the CDR3: TGCGCCAGCAGCTTGGGAAGCGGGGGGACTGAGCAGTTCTTC.